Listed below are T cell receptor beta chains from one sample, sequenced in a study of blood T cells in healthy people across ages. MiXCR was run by TCRdb on the 5' RACE reads, yielding one entry per CDR3 protein. The sample includes approximately 770,000 distinct CDR3 sequences, about three fifths of them seen just once. Sequenced input: blood. The receptors were sampled from a man between 25 and 39 years old in good health. The CDR3 runs from the conserved cysteine through the conserved F or W. The D gene is left open where the match is weak. The size entry is marked missing in some rows and otherwise reads once, few, many or a size class.

j_call v_call d_call clone_size cdr3_aa cdr3_nt
TRBJ2-5 TRBV7-6 . . CASSLASEGTQYF TGTGCCAGCAGCTTAGCTAGTGAGGGGACCCAGTACTTC
TRBJ2-7 TRBV20-1 TRBD2 . CSAPGLADSYEQYF TGCAGTGCTCCCGGACTAGCGGACTCCTACGAGCAGTACTTC
TRBJ1-2 TRBV6-6 . few CASSQWADANYGYTF TGTGCCAGCAGCCAATGGGCGGATGCTAACTATGGCTACACCTTC
TRBJ2-7 TRBV27 . few CASSLSYGEQYF TGTGCCAGCAGTCTCTCTTACGGCGAGCAGTACTTC
TRBJ2-1 TRBV7-2 TRBD2 . CASSLDRLAGGFF TGTGCCAGCAGCTTGGACCGACTAGCGGGGGGGTTCTTC
TRBJ2-3 TRBV6-5 TRBD1 few CASSGTGVVVDTQYF TGTGCCAGCAGTGGGACAGGGGTCGTAGTGGATACGCAGTATTTT
TRBJ2-1 TRBV6-2/TRBV6-3 TRBD2 once CAPTPGTSGSYEQFF TGTGCCCCTACCCCCGGGACTAGCGGGAGCTATGAGCAGTTCTTC
TRBJ2-1 TRBV10-3 TRBD2 . CAISEPPPRDYPFF TGTGCCATCAGTGAGCCCCCGCCCCGGGACTACCCGTTCTTC
TRBJ2-7 TRBV7-2 TRBD2 . CASSLRHGGASYEQYF TGTGCCAGCAGCCTCCGGCACGGGGGGGCCTCCTACGAGCAGTACTTC
TRBJ2-7 TRBV29-1 . . CSASSKMAYNEQYF TGCAGCGCTTCCTCTAAAATGGCCTACAATGAGCAGTACTTC
TRBJ2-3 TRBV27 . . CASSLRYGTDTQYF TGTGCCAGCAGTTTGCGGTATGGCACAGATACGCAGTATTTT
TRBJ2-4 TRBV12-3/TRBV12-4 TRBD2 . CASSPQLAGGHRAQYF TGTGCCAGCAGTCCCCAACTAGCGGGGGGACACAGGGCCCAGTACTTC
TRBJ2-7 TRBV4-1 . few CASSLYWGAAEQYF TGCGCCAGCAGCCTCTACTGGGGGGCCGCCGAGCAGTACTTC
TRBJ2-3 TRBV7-7 . few CASSTSPGTTDTQYF TGTGCTAGCAGCACTAGCCCTGGAACCACAGATACGCAGTATTTT
TRBJ2-5 TRBV20-1 . . CSARDTVRETQYF TGCAGTGCTAGAGATACAGTGAGGGAGACCCAGTACTTC
TRBJ1-2 TRBV6-5 . . CASSYARGGVIGYTF TGTGCCAGCAGTTACGCTCGGGGGGGCGTAATTGGCTACACCTTC
TRBJ2-1 TRBV10-3 TRBD2 . CAISGPGLAGVYNEQFF TGTGCCATCAGTGGGCCGGGACTAGCGGGAGTCTACAATGAGCAGTTCTTC
TRBJ2-4 TRBV5-5 TRBD1 . CASSGGQQNIQYF TGTGCCAGCAGCGGGGGACAGCAAAACATTCAGTACTTC
TRBJ2-7 TRBV7-9 . . CASSLAAGPRPYEQYF TGTGCCAGCAGCCTTGCAGCGGGCCCCCGGCCCTACGAGCAGTACTTC
TRBJ1-4 TRBV6-5 . . CASSYSTGNEKLFF TGTGCCAGCAGTTACTCAACAGGGAATGAAAAACTGTTTTTT
TRBJ2-3 TRBV7-2 TRBD1 . CASSLDRAPDTQYF TGTGCCAGCAGCCTGGACAGGGCGCCAGATACGCAGTATTTT
TRBJ2-1 TRBV6-2/TRBV6-3 TRBD2 . CASRDIAGDSYNEQFF TGTGCCAGCAGAGACATAGCGGGAGACTCCTACAATGAGCAGTTCTTC
TRBJ1-1 TRBV6-5 . . CASSYSRLWTEAFF TGTGCCAGCAGTTACTCGAGATTGTGGACTGAAGCTTTCTTT